This is a list of T cell receptor beta chains from one sample in a study of early T cells in non-severe SARS-CoV-2 infection. TCRdb independently ran MiXCR on the 5' RACE reads; one entry per CDR3 protein. The sample holds around 50,000 distinct CDR3 sequences, 9.5% to 15% seen once. Sequencing was carried out using whole blood. The source of these receptors is an adult who was a healthcare worker with PCR-confirmed SARS-CoV-2 infection or an uninfected control (not recorded which). Both conserved end residues are part of each CDR3. A D gene is named only where the DNA matches it firmly. The size of a clone is reported for some rows only, either as once, few or many, or as a class for expanded clones.

J,V,D,length,size,CDR3
TRBJ2-1,TRBV7-9,NA,15,few,CASSLEGQRSTKEFF
TRBJ2-2,TRBV27,NA,15,NA,CASSLDGSNTGELFF
TRBJ2-3,TRBV6-4,TRBD1,14,many,CASSGGQGADTQYF
TRBJ2-3,TRBV11-2,TRBD2,21,few,CASSLDAGTSGRVTSTDTQYF
TRBJ2-7,TRBV2,NA,13,few,CASSDVTDYEQYF
TRBJ2-2,TRBV5-1,TRBD2,16,few,CASSPLAGLNTGELFF
TRBJ2-5,TRBV7-3,NA,13,few,CASSLRVRETQYF
TRBJ2-4,TRBV2,NA,14,many,CASLPGEAKNIQYF
TRBJ1-5,TRBV10-1,NA,13,few,CASSETLLQPQHF
TRBJ2-7,TRBV7-2,NA,14,many,CASSLGSGHIEQYF
TRBJ2-7,TRBV24-1,NA,14,few,CATSEPGGGDEQYF
TRBJ2-5,TRBV7-9,TRBD2,14,NA,CASSVGTSEETQYF
TRBJ2-1,TRBV9,TRBD2,14,NA,CASITSGPYNEQFF
TRBJ2-1,TRBV20-1,NA,15,many,CSARDRIAAYNEQFF
TRBJ2-6,TRBV4-1,TRBD1,18,many,CASSQITGTGSGANVLTF
TRBJ2-5,TRBV11-2,NA,13,many,CASSSSASGTQYF
TRBJ2-1,TRBV7-6,TRBD2,14,few,CASSPVRESNEQFF
TRBJ2-3,TRBV27,NA,13,few,CASSRGFADTQYF
TRBJ2-5,TRBV20-1,NA,15,many,CSARDPGAPEETQYF
TRBJ2-3,TRBV5-1,TRBD2,16,many,CASSSSGRTYTDTQYF
TRBJ2-3,TRBV6-5,NA,15,NA,CASSPQGRDGDTQYF
TRBJ2-5,TRBV3-1,TRBD1,15,NA,CASSQGTGGRETQYF
TRBJ2-7,TRBV18,NA,13,NA,CASSPPRRGEQYF
TRBJ1-4,TRBV30,NA,12,NA,CAWSGTYEKLFF
TRBJ1-1,TRBV27,NA,16,NA,CASSLRPGPWDTEAFF
TRBJ2-3,TRBV18,NA,17,many,CASSPSIKRQLTDTQYF
TRBJ2-7,TRBV7-9,TRBD1,17,few,CASTPDRVSALTIEQYF
TRBJ2-2,TRBV18,NA,12,NA,CAAALGTGELFF
TRBJ2-1,TRBV6-4,NA,13,many,CASSAASWNEQFF
TRBJ2-1,TRBV5-1,TRBD2,15,few,CASSLVAGGPGEQFF
TRBJ2-3,TRBV11-2,TRBD2,16,NA,CATEDSGRATTDTQYF
TRBJ2-7,TRBV19,NA,14,many,CASSPPGPSYEQYF
TRBJ2-1,TRBV2,NA,16,many,CASITGGQGTYNEQFF
TRBJ1-1,TRBV4-1,TRBD1,16,few,CASSRAGGIENTEAFF
TRBJ2-2,TRBV7-9,TRBD2,17,many,CASSGLAGFPGSGELFF
TRBJ2-3,TRBV7-3,NA,14,NA,CASSLFTSPDTQYF
TRBJ1-6,TRBV20-1,NA,16,few,CSARKGGGRYNSPLHF
TRBJ1-4,TRBV6-5,TRBD1,14,many,CASSPRGQEEKLFF
TRBJ2-1,TRBV5-5,NA,15,NA,CASSWTQSSYNEQFF
TRBJ1-1,TRBV18,TRBD1,15,many,CASSPLTGGDTEAFF
TRBJ2-1,TRBV6-6,NA,14,few,CASSYSRVYNEQFF
TRBJ2-2,TRBV19,NA,13,few,CATRPRAPGELFF
TRBJ2-2,TRBV5-1,NA,16,many,CASSLRVANTAGELFF
TRBJ2-1,TRBV7-2,NA,17,NA,CASSLDPTGALYNEQFF
TRBJ1-1,TRBV10-3,TRBD1,17,NA,CAISESPVTGSGSEAFF
TRBJ2-6,TRBV19,TRBD1,17,few,CASIQTGLINGANVLTF
TRBJ2-3,TRBV9,TRBD2,15,few,CASSLSGSSTDTQYF
TRBJ2-1,TRBV7-2,TRBD2,13,many,CASSLGLADEQFF